This is a list of T cell receptor beta chains from one sample in a study of CD8 T cells in ankylosing spondylitis. TCRdb re-derived calls from the 5' RACE reads in MiXCR, one entry per CDR3 protein. Altogether about 140,000 distinct CDR3 sequences are present, under 35% being singletons, with the ten largest covering 4.5% to 6%. The specimen sequenced was synovial fluid, either unsorted or a sorted T cell fraction (not recorded which). These receptors were collected from a male donor with ankylosing spondylitis. Each CDR3 is given with its conserved first and last residue.

v_gene: TRBV20-1; j_gene: TRBJ1-2; CDR3aa: CSAPGGGEGGYTF
v_gene: TRBV5-6; j_gene: TRBJ1-2; CDR3aa: CASSPEKGIYGYTF
v_gene: TRBV6-5; j_gene: TRBJ2-1; CDR3aa: CASSYSIAGGPNEQFF
v_gene: TRBV6-5; j_gene: TRBJ1-1; CDR3aa: CASSFEGRENTEAFF
v_gene: TRBV7-6; j_gene: TRBJ1-1; CDR3aa: CASSLRLGMNTEAFF
v_gene: TRBV29-1; j_gene: TRBJ2-3; CDR3aa: CSVGTGKDIDTQYF
v_gene: TRBV20-1; j_gene: TRBJ2-5; CDR3aa: CSATPGGNLQETQYF
v_gene: TRBV4-2; j_gene: TRBJ1-3; CDR3aa: CASSQGPQSDVSGNTIYF
v_gene: TRBV5-1; j_gene: TRBJ2-1; CDR3aa: CASSSTGLSYNEQFF
v_gene: TRBV29-1; j_gene: TRBJ2-2; CDR3aa: CSVGWTSGTNTGELFF
v_gene: TRBV28; j_gene: TRBJ2-5; CDR3aa: CASSPSYGLGSLETQYF
v_gene: TRBV5-5; j_gene: TRBJ1-2; CDR3aa: CASSPAPGQGGGGYTF
v_gene: TRBV6-1; j_gene: TRBJ1-1; CDR3aa: CASTLFGNTEAFF
v_gene: TRBV5-6; j_gene: TRBJ2-1; CDR3aa: CASSLLVLGGTDEQFF
v_gene: TRBV6-1; j_gene: TRBJ2-2; CDR3aa: CASSPFPGGSNTGELFF
v_gene: TRBV29-1; j_gene: TRBJ1-2; CDR3aa: CSVRRGEGYGYTF
v_gene: TRBV7-2; j_gene: TRBJ1-2; CDR3aa: CASSFHREGYTF
v_gene: TRBV2; j_gene: TRBJ2-1; CDR3aa: CAGGGSFSNEQFF
v_gene: TRBV3-1; j_gene: TRBJ1-6; CDR3aa: CASQGTGGNSPLHF
v_gene: TRBV29-1; j_gene: TRBJ2-7; CDR3aa: CSVEVAAGGEQYF
v_gene: TRBV20-1; j_gene: TRBJ2-1; CDR3aa: CSARKPSGSYEQFF
v_gene: TRBV20-1; j_gene: TRBJ1-1; CDR3aa: CSANRPESEAFF
v_gene: TRBV7-2; j_gene: TRBJ1-1; CDR3aa: CASSLARGLEAFF
v_gene: TRBV20-1; j_gene: TRBJ2-5; CDR3aa: CSARELAGTQYF
v_gene: TRBV6-2/TRBV6-3; j_gene: TRBJ1-6; CDR3aa: CASSAGVANSPLHF
v_gene: TRBV28; j_gene: TRBJ2-3; CDR3aa: CASSFGQTSTDTQYF
v_gene: TRBV4-1; j_gene: TRBJ1-5; CDR3aa: CASSRETGGNQPQHF
v_gene: TRBV20-1; j_gene: TRBJ2-3; CDR3aa: CSADKRGADTQYF
v_gene: TRBV5-5; j_gene: TRBJ2-1; CDR3aa: CASSPVSYTLYNEQFF
v_gene: TRBV7-2; j_gene: TRBJ1-4; CDR3aa: CASSRTGTAYNEKLFF
v_gene: TRBV29-1; j_gene: TRBJ1-1; CDR3aa: CSVAEQASTEAFF
v_gene: TRBV12-3/TRBV12-4; j_gene: TRBJ2-7; CDR3aa: CASSVTTSGRASYEQYF
v_gene: TRBV12-3/TRBV12-4; j_gene: TRBJ1-5; CDR3aa: CASSLGGGQPQHF
v_gene: TRBV7-9; j_gene: TRBJ2-3; CDR3aa: CASSSGLAGGPTDTQYF
v_gene: TRBV12-3/TRBV12-4; j_gene: TRBJ2-1; CDR3aa: CASSLWDAGGPHNEQFF
v_gene: TRBV18; j_gene: TRBJ1-6; CDR3aa: CASSPTGSSPLHF
v_gene: TRBV20-1; j_gene: TRBJ2-1; CDR3aa: CSADKPGTLLEQFF
v_gene: TRBV3-1; j_gene: TRBJ2-7; CDR3aa: CASSRQGSYEQYF
v_gene: TRBV5-1; j_gene: TRBJ1-2; CDR3aa: CASSATGNYGYTF
v_gene: TRBV7-2; j_gene: TRBJ1-5; CDR3aa: CASSLAGVSQPQHF
v_gene: TRBV27; j_gene: TRBJ2-3; CDR3aa: CASSPLSGGAGDTQYF
v_gene: TRBV29-1; j_gene: TRBJ2-1; CDR3aa: CAGAGGSNEQFF
v_gene: TRBV20-1; j_gene: TRBJ1-2; CDR3aa: CSARDWGDQLGYGYTF
v_gene: TRBV9; j_gene: TRBJ2-5; CDR3aa: CASSVWGQETQYF
v_gene: TRBV30; j_gene: TRBJ1-5; CDR3aa: CAWSVGYNQPQHF
v_gene: TRBV27; j_gene: TRBJ1-1; CDR3aa: CASSSLGQANTEAFF
v_gene: TRBV2; j_gene: TRBJ2-2; CDR3aa: CASSEALRATGELFF
v_gene: TRBV5-1; j_gene: TRBJ2-7; CDR3aa: CASSPGPGHEQYF
v_gene: TRBV21-1; j_gene: TRBJ1-2; CDR3aa: CASSGPSGIGYTF
v_gene: TRBV20-1; j_gene: TRBJ2-1; CDR3aa: CSATPGAFFYNEQFF
v_gene: TRBV12-3/TRBV12-4; j_gene: TRBJ2-5; CDR3aa: CASRAAQETQYF
v_gene: TRBV5-1; j_gene: TRBJ2-7; CDR3aa: CASSLDVTGVYEQYF
v_gene: TRBV29-1; j_gene: TRBJ1-2; CDR3aa: CSVEGGYTF
v_gene: TRBV7-8; j_gene: TRBJ2-3; CDR3aa: CASSPPLEGITDTQYF
v_gene: TRBV29-1; j_gene: TRBJ2-5; CDR3aa: CSVEDWPRGETQYF
v_gene: TRBV6-1; j_gene: TRBJ2-1; CDR3aa: CASSRLAEPYNEQFF
v_gene: TRBV27; j_gene: TRBJ1-1; CDR3aa: CASSPYRGEAFF